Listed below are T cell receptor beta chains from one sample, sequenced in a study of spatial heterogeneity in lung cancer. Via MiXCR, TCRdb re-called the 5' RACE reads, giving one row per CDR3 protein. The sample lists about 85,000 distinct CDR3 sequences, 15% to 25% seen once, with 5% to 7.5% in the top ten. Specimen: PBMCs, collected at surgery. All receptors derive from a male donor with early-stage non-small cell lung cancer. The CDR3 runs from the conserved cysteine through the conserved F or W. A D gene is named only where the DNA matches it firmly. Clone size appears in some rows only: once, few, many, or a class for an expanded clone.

CDR3aa: CASSSGTGGTDTQYF
CDR3nt: TGTGCCAGCAGTTCCGGGACAGGGGGCACAGATACGCAGTATTTT
v_gene: TRBV28
d_gene: TRBD1
j_gene: TRBJ2-3
abundance: many

CDR3aa: CASTTQGARETQYF
CDR3nt: TGTGCCAGCACCACACAGGGGGCAAGAGAGACCCAGTACTTC
v_gene: TRBV5-5
d_gene: TRBD1
j_gene: TRBJ2-5
abundance: NA

CDR3aa: CASSSQGTGANVLTF
CDR3nt: TGTGCCAGCAGTAGCCAGGGTACCGGGGCCAACGTCCTGACTTTC
v_gene: TRBV7-9
d_gene: NA
j_gene: TRBJ2-6
abundance: NA

CDR3aa: CATSRGGGTNEKLFF
CDR3nt: TGTGCCACCAGCAGAGGGGGGGGCACTAATGAAAAACTGTTTTTT
v_gene: TRBV15
d_gene: NA
j_gene: TRBJ1-4
abundance: NA

CDR3aa: CASSLGRGLYEQYF
CDR3nt: TGTGCCAGCAGCTTGGGCAGGGGCCTTTACGAGCAGTACTTC
v_gene: TRBV5-6
d_gene: NA
j_gene: TRBJ2-7
abundance: many

CDR3aa: CASSLSLAGVDEQFF
CDR3nt: TGTGCCAGCAGTTTATCACTAGCGGGAGTAGATGAGCAGTTCTTC
v_gene: TRBV28
d_gene: TRBD2
j_gene: TRBJ2-1
abundance: NA

CDR3aa: CASSPSPWGNEQFF
CDR3nt: TGTGCCAGCAGCCCATCCCCTTGGGGCAATGAGCAGTTCTTC
v_gene: TRBV7-8
d_gene: NA
j_gene: TRBJ2-1
abundance: NA

CDR3aa: CASSPGVGLQATQYF
CDR3nt: TGTGCCAGCAGCCCCGGGGTCGGCCTCCAGGCTACGCAGTATTTT
v_gene: TRBV6-5
d_gene: NA
j_gene: TRBJ2-3
abundance: NA

CDR3aa: CASSLATSTDTQYF
CDR3nt: TGTGCCAGCAGTTTAGCTACTAGCACAGATACGCAGTATTTT
v_gene: TRBV27
d_gene: NA
j_gene: TRBJ2-3
abundance: few

CDR3aa: CASRYTYNSPLHF
CDR3nt: TGTGCCAGCAGATATACCTATAATTCACCCCTCCACTTT
v_gene: TRBV19
d_gene: NA
j_gene: TRBJ1-6
abundance: NA

CDR3aa: CASSADSSSGNTIYF
CDR3nt: TGTGCCAGCAGTGCGGACTCCTCCTCTGGAAACACCATATATTTT
v_gene: TRBV6-1
d_gene: NA
j_gene: TRBJ1-3
abundance: NA

CDR3aa: CASSPTGVETQYF
CDR3nt: TGCGCCAGCAGCCCGACAGGGGTGGAGACCCAGTACTTC
v_gene: TRBV5-1
d_gene: TRBD1
j_gene: TRBJ2-5
abundance: NA

CDR3aa: CATSDPELGEKLFF
CDR3nt: TGTGCCACCAGTGACCCGGAACTGGGTGAAAAACTGTTTTTT
v_gene: TRBV24-1
d_gene: NA
j_gene: TRBJ1-4
abundance: few

CDR3aa: CASSLRRLTGGPYNEQFF
CDR3nt: TGTGCCAGCAGCTTACGGAGGCTTACGGGAGGGCCCTACAATGAGCAGTTCTTC
v_gene: TRBV7-8
d_gene: TRBD2
j_gene: TRBJ2-1
abundance: NA

CDR3aa: CSAGLAGNTDTQYF
CDR3nt: TGCAGTGCGGGACTAGCGGGGAACACAGATACGCAGTATTTT
v_gene: TRBV20-1
d_gene: TRBD2
j_gene: TRBJ2-3
abundance: NA

CDR3aa: CASSALVDTEAFF
CDR3nt: TGTGCCAGCAGCGCCCTTGTTGACACTGAAGCTTTCTTT
v_gene: TRBV6-2/TRBV6-3
d_gene: NA
j_gene: TRBJ1-1
abundance: NA

CDR3aa: CASSFLAGTYEQYF
CDR3nt: TGTGCCAGCAGTTTCCTAGCGGGGACCTACGAGCAGTACTTC
v_gene: TRBV12-3/TRBV12-4
d_gene: TRBD2
j_gene: TRBJ2-7
abundance: few

CDR3aa: CASSPFNEKLFF
CDR3nt: TGTGCCAGCAGTCCTTTTAATGAAAAACTGTTTTTT
v_gene: TRBV12-3/TRBV12-4
d_gene: NA
j_gene: TRBJ1-4
abundance: NA

CDR3aa: CASSPRDLDSGQYF
CDR3nt: TGTGCCAGCAGTCCCCGGGACCTTGACAGCGGGCAGTATTTT
v_gene: TRBV2
d_gene: NA
j_gene: TRBJ2-3
abundance: NA

CDR3aa: CASSLGLTVGRLNSYNEQFF
CDR3nt: TGTGCCAGCAGCTTAGGGTTGACGGTGGGCCGATTGAATTCCTACAATGAGCAGTTCTTC
v_gene: TRBV7-9
d_gene: NA
j_gene: TRBJ2-1
abundance: many

CDR3aa: CASSRDQAETQYF
CDR3nt: TGCGCCAGCAGCAGGGACCAGGCCGAGACCCAGTACTTC
v_gene: TRBV10-2
d_gene: NA
j_gene: TRBJ2-5
abundance: NA

CDR3aa: CASSPNPTRGREQYF
CDR3nt: TGTGCCAGCAGCCCCAATCCAACACGGGGAAGGGAGCAGTACTTC
v_gene: TRBV7-2
d_gene: NA
j_gene: TRBJ2-7
abundance: few

CDR3aa: CASSRALSTEAFF
CDR3nt: TGTGCCAGCAGCCGGGCCCTGAGTACTGAAGCTTTCTTT
v_gene: TRBV7-6
d_gene: NA
j_gene: TRBJ1-1
abundance: NA

CDR3aa: CSVFGGLADEQFF
CDR3nt: TGCAGCGTGTTTGGGGGACTAGCGGATGAGCAGTTCTTC
v_gene: TRBV29-1
d_gene: TRBD2
j_gene: TRBJ2-1
abundance: many

CDR3aa: CASSYLGLGEQFF
CDR3nt: TGTGCCAGCAGTTACTTAGGGTTGGGTGAGCAGTTCTTC
v_gene: TRBV6-2/TRBV6-3
d_gene: NA
j_gene: TRBJ2-1
abundance: NA

CDR3aa: CATSAYLSSGDYNEQFF
CDR3nt: TGTGCCACCAGCGCATACCTATCTAGCGGGGATTACAATGAGCAGTTCTTC
v_gene: TRBV15
d_gene: TRBD2
j_gene: TRBJ2-1
abundance: NA

CDR3aa: CSARVQRDGELFF
CDR3nt: TGCAGTGCTAGAGTCCAGAGGGACGGGGAGCTGTTTTTT
v_gene: TRBV20-1
d_gene: NA
j_gene: TRBJ2-2
abundance: few

CDR3aa: CASSQEPPGSWNPHF
CDR3nt: TGTGCCAGCAGCCAAGAGCCCCCGGGATCCTGGAACCCCCACTTT
v_gene: TRBV4-2
d_gene: NA
j_gene: TRBJ1-6
abundance: once

CDR3aa: CGSSLQSAAGEKLFF
CDR3nt: TGTGGCAGCAGCCTCCAATCGGCCGCGGGGGAAAAACTGTTTTTT
v_gene: TRBV2
d_gene: NA
j_gene: TRBJ1-4
abundance: NA

CDR3aa: CASSSGPNYEQYF
CDR3nt: TGTGCCAGCAGTTCCGGACCCAACTACGAGCAGTACTTC
v_gene: TRBV7-6
d_gene: NA
j_gene: TRBJ2-7
abundance: many

CDR3aa: CASIRGGSNQPQHF
CDR3nt: TGTGCCAGCATCCGGGGAGGGAGCAATCAGCCCCAGCATTTT
v_gene: TRBV6-1
d_gene: NA
j_gene: TRBJ1-5
abundance: few

CDR3aa: CASSQVRGNNEKLFF
CDR3nt: TGCGCCAGCAGCCAAGTGAGAGGGAATAATGAAAAACTGTTTTTT
v_gene: TRBV4-3
d_gene: NA
j_gene: TRBJ1-4
abundance: few

CDR3aa: CASSLTGTSGGAWETQYF
CDR3nt: TGTGCCAGCAGCTTAACCGGGACTAGCGGGGGGGCCTGGGAGACCCAGTACTTC
v_gene: TRBV7-2
d_gene: TRBD2
j_gene: TRBJ2-5
abundance: NA

CDR3aa: CASSRGDTEAFF
CDR3nt: TGTGCCAGCAGCCGAGGGGACACTGAAGCTTTCTTT
v_gene: TRBV5-6
d_gene: NA
j_gene: TRBJ1-1
abundance: NA

CDR3aa: CASGYETENTGELFF
CDR3nt: TGTGCTAGTGGTTATGAGACAGAGAACACCGGGGAGCTGTTTTTT
v_gene: TRBV12-5
d_gene: NA
j_gene: TRBJ2-2
abundance: few

CDR3aa: CASSSDRYNSPLHF
CDR3nt: TGTGCCAGCTCATCGGACAGATATAATTCACCCCTCCACTTT
v_gene: TRBV6-1
d_gene: NA
j_gene: TRBJ1-6
abundance: NA

CDR3aa: CSALPVTLGNTIYF
CDR3nt: TGCAGTGCCCTACCAGTGACTCTTGGAAACACCATATATTTT
v_gene: TRBV20-1
d_gene: NA
j_gene: TRBJ1-3
abundance: NA

CDR3aa: CASSLGATSGEQFF
CDR3nt: TGTGCCAGCAGCTTAGGAGCTACTTCAGGCGAGCAGTTCTTC
v_gene: TRBV7-3
d_gene: NA
j_gene: TRBJ2-1
abundance: few

CDR3aa: CAASTMGGGEQYF
CDR3nt: TGTGCCGCCAGTACGATGGGGGGCGGCGAGCAGTACTTC
v_gene: TRBV15
d_gene: NA
j_gene: TRBJ2-7
abundance: few

CDR3aa: CASSLDVFSSYNSPLHF
CDR3nt: TGTGCCAGCAGCCTAGACGTCTTTAGCTCCTATAATTCACCCCTCCACTTT
v_gene: TRBV11-2
d_gene: NA
j_gene: TRBJ1-6
abundance: many

CDR3aa: CASAGNPNTGELFF
CDR3nt: TGTGCCAGCGCTGGGAATCCGAACACCGGGGAGCTGTTTTTT
v_gene: TRBV7-9
d_gene: NA
j_gene: TRBJ2-2
abundance: medium-sized

CDR3aa: CASSRGHRTDTQYF
CDR3nt: TGTGCCAGCAGTCGTGGTCACAGGACAGATACGCAGTATTTT
v_gene: TRBV6-2/TRBV6-3
d_gene: NA
j_gene: TRBJ2-3
abundance: few